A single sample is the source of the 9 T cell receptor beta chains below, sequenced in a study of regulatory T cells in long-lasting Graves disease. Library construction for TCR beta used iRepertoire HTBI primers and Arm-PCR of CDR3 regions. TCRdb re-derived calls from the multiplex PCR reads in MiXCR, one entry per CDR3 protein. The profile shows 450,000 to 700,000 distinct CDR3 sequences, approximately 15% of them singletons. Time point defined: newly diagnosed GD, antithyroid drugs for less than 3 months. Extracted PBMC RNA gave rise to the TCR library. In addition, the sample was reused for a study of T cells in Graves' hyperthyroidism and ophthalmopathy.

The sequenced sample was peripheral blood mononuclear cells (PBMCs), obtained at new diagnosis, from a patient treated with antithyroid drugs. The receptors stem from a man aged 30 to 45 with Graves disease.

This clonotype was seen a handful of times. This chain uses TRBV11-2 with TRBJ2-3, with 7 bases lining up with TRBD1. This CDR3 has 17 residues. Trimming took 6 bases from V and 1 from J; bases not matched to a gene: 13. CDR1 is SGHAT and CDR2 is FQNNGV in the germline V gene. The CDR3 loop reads CASSLLRLGTGTDTQYF. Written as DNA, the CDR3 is TGTGCCAGCAGTCTCCTACGACTGGGGACAGGCACAGATACGCAGTATTTT.

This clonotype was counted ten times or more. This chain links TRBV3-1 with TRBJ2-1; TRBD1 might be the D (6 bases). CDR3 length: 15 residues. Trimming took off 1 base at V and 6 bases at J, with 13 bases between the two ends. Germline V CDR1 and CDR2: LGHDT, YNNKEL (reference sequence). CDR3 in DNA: TGTGCCAGCAGCCAAGTTTGGGACAACCCCAATGAGCAGTTCTTC. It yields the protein CASSQVWDNPNEQFF.

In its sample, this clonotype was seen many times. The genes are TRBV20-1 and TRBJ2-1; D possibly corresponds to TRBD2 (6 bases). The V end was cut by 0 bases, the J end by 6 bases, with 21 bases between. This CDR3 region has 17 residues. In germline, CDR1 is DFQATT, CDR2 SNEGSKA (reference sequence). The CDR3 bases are TGCAGTGCTAGAGATCGGGGGTACCAGAAGGTCTCCAATGAGCAGTTCTTC. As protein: CSARDRGYQKVSNEQFF.

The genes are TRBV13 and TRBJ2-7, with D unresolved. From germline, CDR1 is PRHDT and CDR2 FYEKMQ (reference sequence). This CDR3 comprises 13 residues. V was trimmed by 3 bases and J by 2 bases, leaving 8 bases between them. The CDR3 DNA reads TGTGCCAGCAGCTTTGAAAGCACCTACGAGCAGTACTTC. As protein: CASSFESTYEQYF.

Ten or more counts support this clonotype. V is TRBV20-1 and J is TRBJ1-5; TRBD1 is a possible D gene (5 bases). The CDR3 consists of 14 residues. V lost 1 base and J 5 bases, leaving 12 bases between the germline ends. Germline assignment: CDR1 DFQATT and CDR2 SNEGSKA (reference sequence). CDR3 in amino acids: CSARGGRRDQPQHF. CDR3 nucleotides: TGCAGTGCTAGAGGGGGCAGGCGGGATCAGCCCCAGCATTTT.

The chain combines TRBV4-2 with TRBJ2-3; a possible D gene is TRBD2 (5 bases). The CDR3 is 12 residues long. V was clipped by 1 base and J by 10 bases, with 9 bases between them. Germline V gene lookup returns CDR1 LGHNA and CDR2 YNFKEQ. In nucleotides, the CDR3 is TGTGCCAGCAGCCAAGCGGGGTTGGCGCAGTATTTT. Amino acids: CASSQAGLAQYF.

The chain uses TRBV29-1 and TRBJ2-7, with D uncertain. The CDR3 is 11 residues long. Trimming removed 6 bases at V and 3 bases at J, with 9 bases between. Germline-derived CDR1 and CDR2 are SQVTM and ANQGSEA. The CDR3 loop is CSVASYYEQYF. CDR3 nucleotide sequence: TGCAGCGTGGCCTCCTACTACGAGCAGTACTTC.

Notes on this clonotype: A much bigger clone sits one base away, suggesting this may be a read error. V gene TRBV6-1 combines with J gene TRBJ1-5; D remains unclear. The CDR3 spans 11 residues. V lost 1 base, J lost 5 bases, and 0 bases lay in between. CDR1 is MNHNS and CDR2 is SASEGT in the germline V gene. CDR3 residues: CASSEDQPQHF. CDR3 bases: TGTGCCAGCAGTGAAGATCAGCCCCAGCATTTT.

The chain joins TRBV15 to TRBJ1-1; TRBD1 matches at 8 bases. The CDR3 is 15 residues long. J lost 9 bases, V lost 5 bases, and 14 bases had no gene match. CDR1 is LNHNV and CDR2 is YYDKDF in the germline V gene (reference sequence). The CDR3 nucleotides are TGTGCCACCAGCCGAGGGCGACAGGGGCGCCCTCAAGCTTTCTTT. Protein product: CATSRGRQGRPQAFF.